These 9 T cell receptor beta chains came from one sample sequenced in a study of CD8 T cells in ankylosing spondylitis. Study-level points and caveats: Seemingly distinctive of ankylosing spondylitis blood was a TCR beta motif formed by eight highly homologous variants.

No cognate antigen is known for these TCRs. TCRdb re-analysed the 5' RACE reads in MiXCR, keeping a single row per CDR3 protein. Of some 330,000 distinct CDR3 sequences in the sample, approximately 8.2% were seen once. The specimen was blood, either unsorted or a sorted T cell fraction (not recorded which). The receptors derive from a male donor with ankylosing spondylitis.

Comment on this clonotype: Possible read error: a much larger clone is one base away. J is TRBJ1-1 and V is TRBV7-6; D unresolved. CDR1 and CDR2 (germline): SGHVS, FNYEAQ. The CDR3 has 11 residues. The CDR3, as DNA: TGTGCCAGCAGCTCGAACACTGAAGCTTTATTT. Translated: CASSSNTEALF.

This chain connects TRBV28 to TRBJ1-6, with TRBD1 as a possible D gene (5 bases). Germline lookup yields CDR1 MDHEN and CDR2 SYDVKM. The CDR3 spans 12 residues. V was cut by 8 bases and J by 13 bases, with 15 bases left in between. CDR3 DNA sequence: TGTGCCAGCGATGAGGACATCACCCCCCTCCACTTT. Translated: CASDEDITPLHF.

This clonotype was observed a handful of times. The chain links TRBV5-1 to TRBJ1-2, with 8 positions matching TRBD1. The CDR3 spans 13 residues. Germline V gene lookup returns CDR1 SGHRS and CDR2 YFSETQ. V lost 5 bases to trimming and J lost 4 bases; unmatched junction nucleotides: 4. The CDR3 nucleotides read TGCGCCAGCAGTACAGGGGGGATCTATGGCTACACCTTC. Translation: CASSTGGIYGYTF. Based on the CDR3 plus reference TRBV5-1 and TRBJ1-2, the full variable domain is KAGVTQTPRYLIKTRGQQVTLSCSPISGHRSVSWYQQTPGQGLQFLFEYFSETQRNKGNFPGRFSGRQFSNSRSEMNVSTLELGDSALYLCASSTGGIYGYTFGSGTRLTVV.

This clonotype came up once. This chain connects TRBV6-5 to TRBJ1-2; D not certain. Looked up from germline, CDR1 is MNHEY and CDR2 is SVGAGI. Trimming pared 3 bases from V and 3 bases from J, leaving 14 bases between. The CDR3 has 15 amino acids. The CDR3 loop reads CASSYGKAVDYGYTF. The CDR3 DNA is TGTGCCAGCAGTTATGGAAAGGCCGTAGACTATGGCTACACCTTC.

This chain connects TRBV1 to TRBJ2-7; the table assigns TRBD2, which was not confirmed against the DNA. TRBV1 is flagged as a pseudogene. There are 15 residues in the CDR3. In DNA form, the CDR3 reads TGCACCAGCAGCCATCATTGGGACTGGATTTACGAGCAGTACTTC. It encodes CTSSHHWDWIYEQYF.

The rearrangement links TRBV12-3 or TRBV12-4 to TRBJ2-3, with D possibly matching TRBD2 (5 bases). This CDR3 comprises 13 residues. Trimming removed 11 bases from V and 6 bases from J, with 18 bases in between. The CDR3 is CAERPRGPDTQYF. In nucleotides, the CDR3 is TGTGCCGAAAGACCCCGAGGGCCTGATACGCAGTATTTT.

This sequence joins TRBV20-1 and TRBJ2-5; D remains ambiguous. There are 12 residues in the CDR3. Germline V gene data show CDR1 as DFQATT and CDR2 as SNEGSKA (reference sequence). The V gene lost 2 bases and the J gene lost 1 base, with 5 bases spanning the gap. CDR3 region: CSARQPQETQYF. The CDR3 coding sequence is TGCAGTGCTAGACAGCCCCAAGAGACCCAGTACTTC.

This clonotype came up a few times. This chain uses TRBV3-1 with TRBJ2-5, with D possibly TRBD2 on 5 matching bases. The CDR3 runs 16 residues. Trimming left V 4 bases short and J 2 bases short, with 17 bases between. The germline V gene encodes CDR1 LGHDT and CDR2 YNNKEL (reference sequence). Here the CDR3 reads CASSRRRGGLQETQYF. The CDR3, as DNA: TGTGCCAGCAGCCGCAGGCGTGGCGGACTTCAAGAGACCCAGTACTTC.

The chain couples TRBV10-3 to TRBJ2-2; no clear D. The V end was cut by 0 bases, the J end by 1 base, with 12 bases between. Germline-derived CDR1 and CDR2 are ENHRY and SYGVKD. The CDR3 has 17 amino acids. CDR3 in DNA: TGTGCCATCAGTGAGTCGATTCGAGCCCAGAACACCGGGGAGCTGTTTTTT. Translation gives CAISESIRAQNTGELFF.